These 30 T cell receptor beta chains share one sample of origin, sequenced in a study of PD-1 blockade in mismatch repair-deficient tumors. The table came from immunoSEQ multiplex PCR; TCRdb's copy has only in-frame clones and leaves some out. The sample includes roughly 49,000 clones, approximately 80% of them seen just once. The sample consisted of PBMCs, taken before pembrolizumab treatment. These TCRs come from an adult with mismatch repair-deficient cancer.

The J gene is TRBJ1-2, the V gene TRBV6-1; D may be TRBD1 (5 bases). The germline CDR1 and CDR2 sequences are MNHNS and SASEGT. The CDR3 has 13 amino acids. V lost 7 bases and J lost 4, with 13 bases in between. CDR3 in DNA: TGTGCCAGCAAGGCAGGGAATCTCTATGGCTACACCTTC. This gives the protein CASKAGNLYGYTF.

This sequence joins TRBV19 and TRBJ2-3, with 8 positions matching TRBD1. This CDR3 has 17 amino acids. The V gene's germline CDR1 is LNHDA and CDR2 SQIVND (reference sequence). V shed 3 bases, J shed 3 bases, and the junction held 11 bases outside the gene matches. Written as DNA, the CDR3 is TGTGCCAGTAGTATCGATTTTAGTGGACAGGGTACAGATACGCAGTATTTT. This codes for CASSIDFSGQGTDTQYF.

This chain connects TRBV6-1 to TRBJ1-5; no clear D gene. The germline CDR1 and CDR2 sequences are MNHNS and SASEGT. CDR3 length: 14 amino acids. V lost 2 bases, J lost 6 bases, and 11 bases lay in between. The CDR3 DNA sequence: TGTGCCAGCAGTGAAACTCGTTTTGGTCAGCCCCAGCATTTT. This translates into CASSETRFGQPQHF.

The chain has TRBV7-2 and TRBJ2-7, with 11 nucleotides matching TRBD2. Looked up from germline, CDR1 is SGHTA and CDR2 is FQGNSA. This CDR3 comprises 16 residues. The J segment lost 3 bases and the V segment lost 2 bases, leaving 6 bases of the junction unmatched. This chain's CDR3 is CASSLRLAGGLYEQYF. The CDR3 DNA sequence: TGTGCCAGCAGCTTAAGGCTAGCGGGAGGTCTCTACGAGCAGTACTTC.

This clone was counted a few times. This chain uses TRBV30 with TRBJ2-6; D is perhaps TRBD2 (5 bases). The CDR3 covers 17 residues. Germline V gene data show CDR1 as GTSNPN and CDR2 as SVGIG (reference sequence). V lost 3 bases, J lost 0 bases, and 15 bases lay in between. The CDR3 bases are TGTGCCTGGAGGAGGGAGCCCATGGGCTCTGGGGCCAACGTCCTGACTTTC. It yields the protein CAWRREPMGSGANVLTF.

This chain links TRBV7-3 with TRBJ2-2, with 14 positions matching TRBD2. V shed 1 base, J shed 6 bases, and the junction held 13 bases outside the gene matches. This CDR3 is 20 amino acids long. Germline CDR1 is SGHTA and CDR2 is FQGTGA. CDR3 bases: TGTGCCAGCAGCTTAAGGTGGAGAGGGACTAGCGGGAGTCGAGCCGGGGAGCTGTTTTTT. Translation: CASSLRWRGTSGSRAGELFF.

The V and J genes are TRBV29-1 and TRBJ2-3, with D hard to call. CDR1 and CDR2 from the germline V gene are SQVTM and ANQGSEA. The CDR3 spans 17 residues. V shed 1 base and J shed 2 bases, with 19 bases lying between them. This chain's CDR3 is CSVEVGLTEYLTDTQYF. As DNA, the CDR3 is TGCAGCGTTGAAGTGGGCCTCACAGAGTACCTCACAGATACGCAGTATTTT.

This clone is a singleton in its sample. J is TRBJ2-2 and V is TRBV9; a weak D match, TRBD2 (6 bases). With 3 bases removed from V and 4 bases from J, the gap between germline ends came to 10 bases. CDR3 length: 14 residues. Germline-derived CDR1 and CDR2 are SGDLS and YYNGEE. The CDR3 DNA follows: TGTGCCAGCAGCGGGTGGGGGGTCACCGGGGAGCTGTTTTTT. Translating gives CASSGWGVTGELFF.

The chain employs TRBV7-3 and TRBJ2-2; D is possibly TRBD2 (6 bases). This CDR3 region has 15 residues. V was trimmed by 5 bases and J by 0 bases, leaving 10 bases between them. The germline gives CDR1 SGHTA, CDR2 FQGTGA. The CDR3 DNA reads TGTGCCAGCAGCACGGACTACCCGAACACCGGGGAGCTGTTTTTT. Translating gives CASSTDYPNTGELFF.

The V call is TRBV9, the J call TRBJ1-3; tentatively, D is TRBD1 (5 bases). V was shortened by 7 bases and J by 1 base, with 9 bases between the two germline ends. The germline CDR1 and CDR2 sequences are SGDLS and YYNGEE. The CDR3 consists of 13 residues. CDR3 loop: CASGGTSGNTIYF. For the CDR3, the DNA is TGTGCCAGCGGAGGGACTTCTGGAAACACCATATATTTT.

In its sample, this clone was seen a few times. The chain uses TRBV27 and TRBJ2-1, with 12 bases lining up with TRBD2. The CDR3 has 15 residues. The trim removed 4 bases at V and 8 bases at J, leaving 6 bases unmatched. Germline-derived CDR1 and CDR2 are MNHEY and SMNVEV (reference sequence). The CDR3 sequence: CASSSRLAGVDEQFF. The CDR3 DNA reads TGTGCCAGCAGTTCCCGACTAGCGGGAGTGGATGAGCAGTTCTTC.

The J gene is TRBJ1-4, the V gene TRBV7-9; TRBD1 might be the D (5 bases). Germline CDR1 reads SEHNR; CDR2 reads FQNEAQ (reference sequence). V was cut by 4 bases and J by 1 base, with 7 bases left in between. The CDR3 is 14 amino acids. The CDR3 DNA reads as TGTGCCAGCAGCTACGGGGGAACTAATGAAAAACTGTTTTTT. Translation: CASSYGGTNEKLFF.

The rearrangement links TRBV5-1 to TRBJ1-1; 11 nucleotides line up with TRBD1. J was trimmed by 3 bases and V by 4 bases; bases with no gene match: 8. This CDR3 is built from 16 residues. CDR1 is SGHRS, CDR2 YFSETQ, per germline. CDR3 sequence: CASSKRTGGDDTEAFF. CDR3 in DNA: TGCGCCAGCAGCAAAAGGACAGGGGGCGACGACACTGAAGCTTTCTTT.

The gene calls are TRBV27 and TRBJ2-1; D possibly corresponds to TRBD1 (6 bases). The germline CDR1 and CDR2 sequences are MNHEY and SMNVEV (reference sequence). Trimming removed 4 bases from V and 14 bases from J, with 12 bases in between. There are 11 residues in the CDR3. CDR3 sequence reads: CASSWGTYEFF. The CDR3 DNA reads as TGTGCCAGCAGTTGGGGGACATACGAGTTCTTC.

V usage is TRBV5-5 and J usage is TRBJ2-7; 14 bases are shared with TRBD2. Looked up from germline, CDR1 is SGHKS and CDR2 is YYEKEE (reference sequence). V lost 0 bases, J lost 7 bases, and 6 bases stayed unmatched. This CDR3 has 16 residues. The CDR3 coding sequence is TGTGCCAGCAGCTTGGCGGGACTAGCGGGAGTTTATGAGCAGTACTTC. It specifies CASSLAGLAGVYEQYF.

The rearrangement joins TRBV28 to TRBJ2-1, with 9 positions matching TRBD1. CDR1 and CDR2 from the germline V gene are MDHEN and SYDVKM. V shed 7 bases, J shed 2 bases, and the junction held 3 bases outside the gene matches. The CDR3 is made up of 14 amino acids. CDR3 DNA: TGTGCCAGCAATCGGGACAGGGCCTACAATGAGCAGTTCTTC. This encodes CASNRDRAYNEQFF.

The table lists this clone with a count of one. The gene calls are TRBV5-6 and TRBJ2-7; TRBD1 matches 9 bases. The germline V gene encodes CDR1 SGHDT and CDR2 YYEEEE. V shed 2 bases and J 6 bases; nucleotides not matched to a gene: 12. The CDR3 covers 16 residues. CDR3 amino acids: CASSFPSEGQGREQYF. The CDR3 DNA is TGTGCCAGCAGCTTCCCCTCGGAGGGACAGGGTCGCGAGCAGTACTTC.

The genes are TRBV7-8 and TRBJ1-1; D remains unclear. With 2 bases removed from V and 4 bases from J, the gap between germline ends came to 14 bases. Germline V gives CDR1 SGHVS, CDR2 FQNEAQ. This CDR3 is 15 amino acids long. CDR3 sequence reads: CASSLYQVRATEAFF. The CDR3, as DNA: TGTGCCAGCAGCTTATACCAGGTAAGGGCCACTGAAGCTTTCTTT.

CDR3 region: CASSGPRKRDSLGYEQYF. CDR3 DNA: TGTGCCAGCTCAGGGCCGAGGAAAAGGGACAGTCTAGGCTACGAGCAGTACTTC. The chain combines TRBV18 with TRBJ2-7, with 7 bases lining up with TRBD1. The CDR3 sequence is 18 residues long. The V gene end was trimmed by 5 bases and the J gene end by 3 bases; junction bases not matched to a gene: 19. Looked up from germline, CDR1 is KGHSH and CDR2 is LQKENI.

V usage is TRBV23-1 and J usage is TRBJ2-7, with TRBD2 matching 9 bases. TRBV23-1 is filed as an ORF, its function uncertain. The ends lost 2 bases at V and 3 bases at J; junction bases unmatched: 5. The CDR3 has 15 residues. The DNA of the CDR3 is TGCGCCAGCAGTCAAGCGGGAGGGGTAAGCTACGAGCAGTACTTC. Amino acid sequence: CASSQAGGVSYEQYF.

The DNA for the CDR3 is TGTGCCAGCCAGATGCAGGGGGCTGGTCAGCCCCAGCATTTT. Translated, it gives CASQMQGAGQPQHF. The chain is built from TRBV28 and TRBJ1-5; TRBD1 matches 8 bases. With V trimmed by 8 bases and J by 6 bases, 9 bases remained unmatched. The CDR3 spans 14 residues. CDR1 and CDR2 from the germline V gene are MDHEN and SYDVKM.

J is TRBJ1-2 and V is TRBV10-3; a possible D gene is TRBD1 (5 bases). Germline loops: CDR1 ENHRY, CDR2 SYGVKD. The CDR3 runs to 15 residues. V lost 7 bases and J 5 bases, leaving 20 bases between the germline ends. The DNA for the CDR3 is TGTGCCATCATCAAGGGACTTAATCAACCTTATGGCTACACCTTC. It translates to CAIIKGLNQPYGYTF.

This clone appeared a few times. This sequence joins TRBV27 and TRBJ1-1; D perhaps matches TRBD1 (5 bases). Germline CDR1 MNHEY, CDR2 SMNVEV (reference sequence). The ends were cut back, 3 bases at V and 4 bases at J, with 12 bases in the middle. The CDR3 extends over 14 amino acids. The CDR3 DNA reads as TGTGCCAGCAGTTTGGGGGGAGTGGTCACTGAAGCTTTCTTT. Its protein product is CASSLGGVVTEAFF.

This chain's CDR3 is CASSLDVGNLDEQYF. The DNA of the CDR3 is TGTGCCAGCAGCTTAGATGTAGGGAACCTCGACGAGCAGTACTTC. The rearrangement joins TRBV11-2 to TRBJ2-7; the D is unclear. V was trimmed by 0 bases and J by 5 bases, leaving 14 bases between them. Per germline, CDR1 SGHAT and CDR2 FQNNGV. The CDR3 is 15 residues long.

This clone was observed a few times. V gene TRBV5-1 combines with J gene TRBJ2-2; 11 nucleotides agree with TRBD2. The V gene end was trimmed by 0 bases and the J gene end by 5 bases; junction bases not matched to a gene: 9. Germline CDR1 is SGHRS and CDR2 is YFSETQ. This CDR3 contains 18 residues. Here the CDR3 reads CASSLATLAGGGTGELFF. The CDR3 DNA reads as TGCGCCAGCAGCTTGGCCACGCTAGCGGGAGGTGGAACCGGGGAGCTGTTTTTT.

This clone was detected only a few times. J is TRBJ1-5 and V is TRBV27; no firm D call. The CDR3 loop spans 15 amino acids. Germline lookup yields CDR1 MNHEY and CDR2 SMNVEV (reference sequence). Trimming pared 4 bases from V and 3 bases from J, leaving 13 bases between. The CDR3 spells CASSSRTPLNQPQHF. CDR3 nucleotides: TGTGCCAGCAGTTCCCGGACTCCCCTCAATCAGCCCCAGCATTTT.

The gene calls are TRBV4-2 and TRBJ2-4; maybe TRBD1 (5 bases). The CDR3 sequence is 16 residues long. CDR1 and CDR2 (germline): LGHNA, YNFKEQ. V was cut by 6 bases and J by 0 bases, with 15 bases left in between. The DNA of the CDR3 is TGTGCCAGCAGTCAGGACAAAGGCGTAGCCAAAAACATTCAGTACTTC. The encoded protein is CASSQDKGVAKNIQYF.

The sample holds one count of this clone. This rearrangement joins TRBV6-8 to TRBJ1-5; 8 nucleotides align to TRBD1. This CDR3 is built from 13 residues. The V gene's germline CDR1 is MNHGY and CDR2 SAAAGT. The trim removed 9 bases at V and 7 bases at J, leaving 8 bases unmatched. CDR3 in DNA: TGTGCCAGTTTTACAGGGGGTAAGCAGCCCCAGCATTTT. This sequence encodes CASFTGGKQPQHF.

V and J are TRBV6-5 and TRBJ2-1, with a possible D match to TRBD2 (6 bases). This CDR3 comprises 12 residues. Trimming shortened V by 5 bases and J by 6 bases, and 8 bases separated the two germline ends. The germline V gene has CDR1 MNHEY and CDR2 SVGAGI. The CDR3 DNA reads TGTGCCAGCAGTAGGGACTTCAATGAGCAGTTCTTC. Residues: CASSRDFNEQFF.

This chain connects TRBV13 to TRBJ2-7; the match to TRBD2 covers 11 bases. The length of the CDR3 is 15 residues. From germline, CDR1 is PRHDT and CDR2 FYEKMQ (reference sequence). Trimming at V came to 3 bases and at J to 0 bases, leaving 1 base not matched to a gene. In nucleotides, the CDR3 is TGTGCCAGCAGCTTTACTAGCGGGAGCTCCTACGAGCAGTACTTC. It yields the protein CASSFTSGSSYEQYF.